These 12 T cell receptor beta chains share one sample of origin, sequenced in a study of T-cell reconstitution after alpha-beta-depleted transplantation in children. Unique molecular identifiers tagged the TCRbeta library. In TCRdb, the PCR reads were re-called with MiXCR into one record per CDR3 protein. The sample contains 200,000 to 250,000 distinct CDR3 sequences, about 11% of which appear only once. The sample was PBMCs, taken before TCRalphabeta/CD19-depleted stem cell transplant. These receptors originate from a child younger than two with acute myeloid leukemia, due to receive a stem cell transplant.

This clonotype was recorded at least ten times. The chain combines TRBV18 with TRBJ2-3, with no clear D. The V end lost 8 bases, the J end lost 4 bases, and 10 bases lay between the germline ends. CDR3 size: 12 residues. Germline V gene sequence: CDR1 KGHSH, CDR2 LQKENI. CDR3 nucleotides: TGTGCCAGCAGCCCCCGAGCAGATACGCAGTATTTT. As protein: CASSPRADTQYF.

This clonotype was seen many times. The chain has TRBV28 and TRBJ2-5, with D possibly TRBD2 on 5 matching bases. V was pared by 5 bases and J by 7 bases, with 14 bases between. Germline values: CDR1 MDHEN, CDR2 SYDVKM. This CDR3 has 13 residues. The CDR3 sequence: CASSLSSWGTQYF. The CDR3 region has the DNA TGTGCCAGCAGTCTCTCTAGCTGGGGGACCCAGTACTTC. Filled out from reference TRBV28 and TRBJ2-5, the complete variable domain reads DVKVTQSSRYLVKRTGEKVFLECVQDMDHENMFWYRQDPGLGLRLIYFSYDVKMKEKGDIPEGYSVSREKKERFSLILESASTNQTSMYLCASSLSSWGTQYFGPGTRLLVL.

This clonotype came up many times. The rearrangement uses TRBV24-1 and TRBJ2-2; either TRBD1 or TRBD2 may supply D (6 bases each). This CDR3 contains 19 residues. The V end lost 6 bases, the J end lost 4 bases, and 26 bases lay between the germline ends. Germline CDR1 is KGHDR and CDR2 is SFDVKD. CDR3 sequence (DNA): TGTGCCACCAGTCCCCCCGGAGGGGACATAGGTTTGAGCACCGGGGAGCTGTTTTTT. This encodes CATSPPGGDIGLSTGELFF.

This clonotype was detected only a few times. V and J are TRBV11-2 and TRBJ1-2; TRBD1 matches 7 bases. This CDR3 contains 14 residues. Germline CDR1 is SGHAT and CDR2 is FQNNGV. The junction had 8 bases not matched to a gene; V was cut back by 1 base and J by 9 bases. This CDR3 reads CASSLARQGVRYTF. The CDR3 DNA reads TGTGCCAGCAGCTTAGCCCGACAGGGTGTGCGCTACACCTTC.

This clonotype was found many times. V gene TRBV3-1 combines with J gene TRBJ2-1, with 9 bases matching TRBD2. V lost 2 bases, J lost 8 bases, and 7 bases stayed unmatched. Germline-derived CDR1 and CDR2 are LGHDT and YNNKEL (reference sequence). The CDR3 is made up of 15 amino acids. The CDR3 region has the DNA TGTGCCAGCAGCCAAATGCGACTAGCGGTCGATGAGCAGTTCTTC. Its translation: CASSQMRLAVDEQFF.

This clonotype occurred many times. This chain connects TRBV20-1 to TRBJ1-6, with D hard to call. Trimming took 0 bases from V and 4 from J, leaving 10 bases between them. The CDR3 totals 15 residues. Germline lookup yields CDR1 DFQATT and CDR2 SNEGSKA (reference sequence). The CDR3 here is CSARDRSGYNSPLHF. As DNA, the CDR3 is TGCAGTGCTAGAGATCGGTCGGGGTATAATTCACCCCTCCACTTT.

This clonotype was detected ten times or more. The chain carries TRBV7-8 and TRBJ2-6; D uncertain. V lost 2 bases to trimming and J lost 0 bases, with 14 bases between them. The germline CDR1 and CDR2 sequences are SGHVS and FQNEAQ. This CDR3 is built from 18 residues. CDR3 coding DNA: TGTGCCAGCAGCTTATTCTCCTCGCCGATCTCTGGGGCCAACGTCCTGACTTTC. Its protein is CASSLFSSPISGANVLTF. Combining the CDR3 with reference TRBV7-8 and TRBJ2-6 gives the whole variable domain GAGVSQSPRYKVAKRGQDVALRCDPISGHVSLFWYQQALGQGPEFLTYFQNEAQLDKSGLPSDRFFAERPEGSVSTLKIQRTQQEDSAVYLCASSLFSSPISGANVLTFGAGSRLTVL.

The table lists this clonotype with many counts. This chain joins TRBV9 and TRBJ1-5; D not certain. Germline CDR1 and CDR2: SGDLS and YYNGEE. The V end was cut by 4 bases, the J end by 1 base, with 9 bases between. CDR3 length: 14 amino acids. CDR3 sequence reads: CASSSGVSNQPQHF. CDR3 nucleotides: TGTGCCAGCAGCAGCGGGGTGAGCAATCAGCCCCAGCATTTT.

This clonotype appeared many times. The chain combines TRBV20-1 with TRBJ1-1; D not certain. The CDR3 length is 14 residues. Germline values: CDR1 DFQATT, CDR2 SNEGSKA (reference sequence). CDR3 bases: TGCAGCCCGCCCGCTGGCAGGAATAATCAAGAAGCTTTCTTT. It specifies CSPPAGRNNQEAFF.

This clonotype was recorded at least ten times. The chain recombines TRBV7-9 with TRBJ1-1; D ambiguous. CDR1 and CDR2 from the germline V gene are SEHNR and FQNEAQ (reference sequence). The germline V and J ends were trimmed by 1 base and 9 bases, with 9 bases remaining between them. The CDR3 extends over 12 amino acids. CDR3 coding DNA: TGTGCCAGCAGCTTAGGAGAGACCCAAGCTTTCTTT. Protein: CASSLGETQAFF. The complete variable domain, with remaining parts taken from reference TRBV7-9 and TRBJ1-1, reads DTGVSQNPRHKITKRGQNVTFRCDPISEHNRLYWYRQTLGQGPEFLTYFQNEAQLEKSRLLSDRFSAERPKGSFSTLEIQRTEQGDSAMYLCASSLGETQAFFGQGTRLTVV.

This clonotype was counted ten times or more. CDR3 loop: CASSLMRGGGTDTQYF. CDR3 nucleotides: TGTGCCAGCAGCTTAATGCGGGGGGGAGGCACAGATACGCAGTATTTT. The chain has TRBV7-2 and TRBJ2-3, with 9 bases matching TRBD2. The germline V gene has CDR1 SGHTA and CDR2 FQGNSA. The length of the CDR3 is 16 residues. V dropped 2 bases and J dropped 1; count of bases not matched to a gene: 4.

This clonotype has ten or more counts. This CDR3 is CASSLRGSTPLHF. The CDR3 DNA reads as TGTGCCAGCAGCTTACGGGGATCTACACCCCTCCACTTT. The chain recombines TRBV7-9 with TRBJ1-6, with unresolved D. Germline CDR1 SEHNR, CDR2 FQNEAQ (reference sequence). The CDR3 consists of 13 residues. Deletions cut 2 bases from V and 11 bases from J, with 10 bases between.